This T cell receptor (beta chain) originates from a study of control samples from healthy donors and cancer patients. Germline assignment: CDR1 KGHSH and CDR2 LQKENI. The ends were cut back, 2 bases at V and 2 bases at J, with 6 bases in the middle. The CDR3 spans 13 residues. Libraries were prepared by immunoSEQ multiplex PCR; TCRdb keeps only in-frame clonotypes and omits some of them. The repertoire holds some 150,000 clones, with 90% to 95% as singletons. The source of this sequence is a man between 40 and 49 years old in good health. The sample taken for sequencing was blood. This sequence joins TRBV18 and TRBJ1-1; no firm D call. Here the CDR3 reads CASSPGANTEAFF. For the CDR3, the DNA is TGTGCCAGCTCACCAGGCGCTAACACTGAAGCTTTCTTT.